One and the same sample provided the 20 T cell receptor beta chains below, sequenced in a study of T cells in Graves' hyperthyroidism and ophthalmopathy. Amplification targeted TCR beta CDR3 regions from RNA transcripts. HTBI primers were used for first-round RT-PCR of the TCR CDR3. Each CDR3 protein gets one entry after TCRdb re-called the multiplex PCR reads with MiXCR. Of nearly 600,000 distinct CDR3 sequences listed, more than 13% are singletons. The sequenced sample consisted of blood. All receptors derive from a woman between 18 and 29 years old with Graves' ophthalmopathy.

The genes are TRBV7-9 and TRBJ2-2, with TRBD1 as a possible D gene (5 bases). CDR3 length: 11 residues. Per germline, CDR1 SEHNR and CDR2 FQNEAQ (reference sequence). Trimming removed 3 bases from V and 9 bases from J, with 5 bases in between. CDR3 coding DNA: TGTGCCAGCAGCTTGGGGCGGGAGCTGTTTTTT. Amino acids: CASSLGRELFF. The whole variable domain, filled in from reference TRBV7-9 and TRBJ2-2, reads DTGVSQNPRHKITKRGQNVTFRCDPISEHNRLYWYRQTLGQGPEFLTYFQNEAQLEKSRLLSDRFSAERPKGSFSTLEIQRTEQGDSAMYLCASSLGRELFFGEGSRLTVL.

This clonotype was observed at least ten times. The chain has TRBV12-3 or TRBV12-4 and TRBJ2-7; 11 bases fit TRBD1. The V gene end was trimmed by 5 bases and the J gene end by 4 bases; junction bases not matched to a gene: 7. CDR3 length: 15 residues. For the CDR3, the DNA is TGTGCCAGCAGTCCCCTGGACAGGGGGCTTTACGAGCAGTACTTC. It specifies CASSPLDRGLYEQYF.

This clonotype showed up many times. The gene calls are TRBV12-3 or TRBV12-4 and TRBJ2-7; weak D call: TRBD2 (6 bases). The CDR3 is 16 amino acids. V was clipped by 1 base and J by 3 bases, with 16 bases between them. This chain's CDR3 is CASSLGLSGRVYEQYF. The DNA of the CDR3 is TGTGCCAGCAGTTTAGGCTTAAGCGGGCGGGTCTACGAGCAGTACTTC.

The chain combines TRBV24-1 with TRBJ2-1, with 11 bases fitting TRBD1. There are 16 residues in the CDR3. V shed 4 bases and J 3 bases; nucleotides not matched to a gene: 4. The germline V gene encodes CDR1 KGHDR and CDR2 SFDVKD. The CDR3 is CATSDKGTGGYNEQFF. The CDR3 region has the DNA TGTGCCACCAGTGACAAGGGGACAGGGGGCTACAATGAGCAGTTCTTC.

The chain links TRBV5-1 to TRBJ1-1; TRBD1 might be the D (6 bases). This CDR3 contains 15 residues. Germline-derived CDR1 and CDR2 are SGHRS and YFSETQ. Trimming removed 3 bases from V and 0 bases from J, with 12 bases in between. The CDR3, as DNA: TGCGCCAGCAGCTCCACAGGGATAATGAACACTGAAGCTTTCTTT. This codes for CASSSTGIMNTEAFF.

This clonotype was found many times. The CDR3 DNA is TGTGCCAGTAGCCCTGGACCTTCGAGGGACACTGAAGCTTTCTTT. It specifies CASSPGPSRDTEAFF. V usage is TRBV19 and J usage is TRBJ1-1; the D is unclear. Germline V gives CDR1 LNHDA, CDR2 SQIVND (reference sequence). Between the trimmed V and J ends, which lost 6 bases and 3 bases, there was a span of 17 bases. The CDR3 sequence is 15 residues long.

The table lists this clonotype with many counts. This chain connects TRBV6-2 or TRBV6-3 to TRBJ2-1, with a weak D call TRBD2 (5 bases). The germline V and J ends were trimmed by 4 bases and 6 bases, with 16 bases remaining between them. Germline V CDR1 and CDR2: MNHEY, SVGEGT. The length of the CDR3 is 15 residues. The CDR3 sequence: CASSSRAASFNEQFF. The CDR3 DNA follows: TGTGCCAGCAGTTCTCGGGCAGCTAGCTTCAATGAGCAGTTCTTC.

This clonotype occurred many times. The rearrangement links TRBV24-1 to TRBJ1-3; D remains ambiguous. Germline CDR1 reads KGHDR; CDR2 reads SFDVKD. Trimming cost V 4 bases and J 0 bases, with 6 bases left between them. The CDR3 sequence is 14 residues long. CDR3 amino acids: CATSDWNSGNTIYF. CDR3 DNA: TGTGCCACCAGTGACTGGAACTCTGGAAACACCATATATTTT.

This clonotype was found many times. The chain employs TRBV10-3 and TRBJ2-7, with 13 bases that match TRBD2. In germline, CDR1 is ENHRY, CDR2 SYGVKD. The CDR3 spans 14 residues. V gave up 10 bases and J gave up 3 bases; unmatched junction bases: 6. The CDR3 bases are TGTGCCACCCGACTAGCGGGAGGAATCTACGAGCAGTACTTC. It specifies CATRLAGGIYEQYF.

This clonotype was seen repeatedly, ten times or more. The V and J genes are TRBV27 and TRBJ2-1, with 11 positions matching TRBD1. Trimming at V came to 6 bases and at J to 8 bases, leaving 3 bases not matched to a gene. The length of the CDR3 is 13 residues. Germline values: CDR1 MNHEY, CDR2 SMNVEV (reference sequence). CDR3 region: CASSRTGGDEQFF. CDR3 coding DNA: TGTGCCAGCAGCCGGACAGGGGGCGATGAGCAGTTCTTC.

This clonotype was observed at least ten times. The chain couples TRBV12-3 or TRBV12-4 to TRBJ1-1; 7 bases map to TRBD1. V shed 2 bases and J 13 bases; nucleotides not matched to a gene: 10. This CDR3 region has 13 residues. CDR3 in DNA: TGTGCCAGCAGTTTAAACCGGGACAGCAGGCATTTCTTT. Translated: CASSLNRDSRHFF.

This clonotype was counted at least ten times. The gene calls are TRBV19 and TRBJ1-1, with 8 bases fitting TRBD1. Germline CDR1 LNHDA, CDR2 SQIVND (reference sequence). J lost 8 bases, V lost 3 bases, and 11 bases had no gene match. The CDR3 extends over 15 amino acids. The CDR3 here is CASSIQGANLGEAFF. CDR3 nucleotide sequence: TGTGCCAGTAGTATCCAGGGGGCGAATTTAGGGGAAGCTTTCTTT.

Details on this clonotype: Just one base apart from a much larger clone, this may be a read error. The CDR3 DNA follows: TGTGCCAGCAGCCCGGGACTAGCGGGAGCCGGGGAGCTGTTTTTT. Its protein product is CASSPGLAGAGELFF. V usage is TRBV6-1 and J usage is TRBJ2-2; 14 bases are shared with TRBD2. The CDR3 is 15 amino acids. After removal of 6 bases from V and 6 bases from J, the junction contained 3 bases not matched to a gene. CDR1 is MNHNS and CDR2 is SASEGT in the germline V gene.

This clonotype was seen at least ten times. The V and J genes are TRBV5-1 and TRBJ2-6; D is perhaps TRBD2 (5 bases). Deletions cut 0 bases from V and 3 bases from J, with 16 bases between. The CDR3 is 18 residues long. The germline V gene has CDR1 SGHRS and CDR2 YFSETQ. CDR3 protein: CASSLAGPSPNGANVLTF. Here the CDR3 DNA reads TGCGCCAGCAGCTTGGCCGGTCCTAGCCCTAATGGGGCCAACGTCCTGACTTTC.

The rearrangement joins TRBV11-3 to TRBJ2-3, with TRBD2 matching 13 bases. CDR3 size: 17 residues. From germline, CDR1 is SGHNT and CDR2 YENEEA. Trimming removed 5 bases from V and 4 bases from J; junction bases left unmatched: 9. As DNA, the CDR3 is TGTGCCAGCAGCCCCTGGACTAGCGGGAGTGTCTCAGATACGCAGTATTTT. Its protein is CASSPWTSGSVSDTQYF.

This clonotype has a count of ten or more. The chain is built from TRBV3-1 and TRBJ1-1, with 9 bases aligning to TRBD1. Germline V gene data show CDR1 as LGHDT and CDR2 as YNNKEL (reference sequence). Unmatched junction bases numbered 4, after V lost 4 bases and J lost 7 bases. The CDR3 is 13 amino acids. The CDR3 loop is CASSRDRADEAFF. The CDR3 coding sequence is TGTGCCAGCAGCCGGGACAGGGCGGATGAAGCTTTCTTT.

In its sample, this clonotype was seen many times. This sequence joins TRBV7-8 and TRBJ1-5; D possibly corresponds to TRBD1 (6 bases). CDR3 length: 16 amino acids. V was pared by 7 bases and J by 4 bases, with 20 bases between. The V gene's germline CDR1 is SGHVS and CDR2 FQNEAQ. This CDR3 is CASIRGRLGKNQPQHF. CDR3 DNA sequence: TGTGCCAGCATTCGGGGGCGCCTAGGAAAAAATCAGCCCCAGCATTTT.

V and J are TRBV28 and TRBJ1-4; unclear D gene. V gave up 8 bases and J gave up 7 bases, with 11 bases separating them. This CDR3 region has 12 residues. Germline CDR1 and CDR2: MDHEN and SYDVKM. In nucleotides, the CDR3 is TGTGCCAGCGGAAGAGGAAGTGAAAAACTGTTTTTT. Amino acids: CASGRGSEKLFF.

This clonotype was found many times. The chain employs TRBV12-3 or TRBV12-4 and TRBJ1-4; TRBD1 aligns across 12 bases. Trimming took 2 bases from V and 8 from J; bases not matched to a gene: 6. This CDR3 is 16 amino acids long. The CDR3 DNA sequence: TGTGCCAGCAGTTTACCGAGGGACAGGGGGCAGGAAAAACTGTTTTTT. Translated: CASSLPRDRGQEKLFF.

This clonotype was observed many times. V is TRBV11-3 and J is TRBJ1-4, with 8 bases identical to TRBD1. The CDR3 has 15 residues. J gave up 0 bases and V 5 bases, and 2 bases lay outside the gene matches. The germline CDR1 and CDR2 sequences are SGHNT and YENEEA. The CDR3 DNA is TGTGCCAGCAGCGCGGGACAGGCAACTAATGAAAAACTGTTTTTT. Residues: CASSAGQATNEKLFF.